Reported below is one T cell receptor (beta chain). Its antigen is not known. Healthy Caucasians supplied all donations. Template switching added a universal primer site; cDNA carried unique molecular identifiers. TCRdb re-derived calls from the 5' RACE reads in MiXCR, one entry per CDR3 protein. This repertoire shows roughly 700,000 distinct CDR3 sequences, around 8.6% found once; its top ten account for approximately 0.94%. This record belongs to a study of identical twins. Points from the study as a whole: Reduced insertions were recorded for abundant cord blood beta clonotypes, with no such pattern in memory repertoires.

The V gene end was trimmed by 10 bases and the J gene end by 4 bases; junction bases not matched to a gene: 10. The V gene's germline CDR1 is MNHNS and CDR2 SASEGT. The CDR3 has 14 residues. The sample also formed part of further work on yellow fever vaccine responses in identical twins.

What was sequenced was PBMCs. This clonotype was obtained from a woman between 18 and 30 years old in good health. V gene TRBV6-1 combines with J gene TRBJ1-5; TRBD1 matches 7 bases. The CDR3 here is CATRQGPLNQPQHF. CDR3 sequence (DNA): TGTGCCACCAGACAGGGACCCCTAAATCAGCCCCAGCATTTT.